This T cell receptor (beta chain) was captured by sequencing in a study of human T cells and chemical hapten exposure. Time point given: patch test 2, 6 weeks after DPC sensitization. The treatment denotes: therapeutic diphenylcyclopropenone sensitization with weekly scalp DPC. Via MiXCR, TCRdb re-called the RACE reads, giving one row per CDR3 protein. The table includes approximately 350,000 distinct CDR3 sequences, nearly 6.5% detected once. The CDR3 spans 15 residues. V shed 3 bases and J 5 bases; nucleotides not matched to a gene: 6. The source is a young woman with alopecia areata. Some clones in this sample may be carry-over from other donors' samples. The sequences come from whole blood, collected in connection with sensitization to the hapten diphenylcyclopropenone (DPC). The J gene is TRBJ2-3, the V gene TRBV12-3 or TRBV12-4, with 9 bases fitting TRBD2. The CDR3 nucleotides are TGTGCCAGCAGTTTGTGGGAGCGGGGGGAAGATACGCAGTATTTT. This codes for CASSLWERGEDTQYF.